This T cell receptor (beta chain) is drawn from a study of radiotherapy plus CTLA-4 blockade in lung cancer. Study summary: Objective response was observed in over 15% of patients, and disease control in 31%. Regarding the study as a whole: Early clonal dynamics of blood T cells, together with interferon-beta, were reported as the best response predictor. TCR clones originating in tumors grew in number in blood after radiotherapy plus ipilimumab.

Receiving focal radiation plus CTLA-4 blockade with ipilimumab were patients who had chemo-refractory metastatic non-small-cell lung cancer. Some clones are missing from TCRdb's copy, which holds only in-frame ones; the method was immunoSEQ multiplex PCR. Of 83,000 or so clones listed, around 83% are singletons. Trimming pared 6 bases from V and 1 base from J, leaving 10 bases between. Germline values: CDR1 SGDLS, CDR2 YYNGEE. CDR3 length equals 14 residues. Points on this clone: What it binds is unknown.

The chain uses TRBV9 and TRBJ2-2; D gene unclear. This TCR came from a human donor with non-small cell lung cancer who had stable disease on radiotherapy plus ipilimumab. Sequenced here: peripheral blood, sampled from a patient treated with radiotherapy plus ipilimumab. The CDR3 DNA reads as TGTGCCAGCACCCCGTTGCTGAACACCGGGGAGCTGTTTTTT. As protein: CASTPLLNTGELFF.